The 19 T cell receptor beta chains reported below all come from one sample, sequenced in a study of OX40 agonist ivuxolimab in advanced cancers. Only in-frame clones appear in the TCRdb table, and some are missing; sequencing was by immunoSEQ multiplex PCR. Of 30,000 to 45,000 clones listed, about 77% are singletons. Sequences were derived from CD4+ or CD8+ T cells sorted from blood, sampled in a trial of the OX40 agonist ivuxolimab. These receptors all come from an adult with an advanced solid tumor such as melanoma, head and neck, liver or kidney cancer.

This sequence joins TRBV28 and TRBJ2-1, with a tentative D call TRBD2 (6 bases). V dropped 5 bases and J dropped 4 bases, with 21 bases sitting between them. CDR3 length equals 17 residues. Per germline, CDR1 MDHEN and CDR2 SYDVKM. CDR3 residues: CASSTGDVAATYNEQFF. DNA for the CDR3: TGTGCCAGCAGTACGGGGGATGTAGCGGCCACTTACAATGAGCAGTTCTTC.

The CDR3 region is CAIGPGQPQHF. Here the CDR3 DNA reads TGTGCCATCGGACCGGGTCAGCCCCAGCATTTT. This chain uses TRBV6-5 with TRBJ1-5; D is unresolved. CDR3 length equals 11 residues. Trimming cost V 10 bases and J 6 bases, with 10 bases left between them. Germline lookup yields CDR1 MNHEY and CDR2 SVGAGI.

CDR3 DNA sequence: TGTGCCAGCAGTCCAGGGGTCAGCACAGATACGCAGTATTTT. This gives the protein CASSPGVSTDTQYF. The chain is built from TRBV27 and TRBJ2-3; D is possibly TRBD1 (6 bases). The V end lost 5 bases, the J end lost 0 bases, and 9 bases lay between the germline ends. Germline V gives CDR1 MNHEY, CDR2 SMNVEV (reference sequence). The CDR3 totals 14 residues.

The chain combines TRBV25-1 with TRBJ2-5; D is possibly TRBD2 (6 bases). V gave up 4 bases and J gave up 1 base, with 16 bases separating them. Germline V CDR1 and CDR2: MGHDK, SYGVNS. There are 16 residues in the CDR3. CDR3 in DNA: TGTGCCAGCAGTGTCCCACCCCAGGGAGGCCAAGAGACCCAGTACTTC. Amino acids: CASSVPPQGGQETQYF.

The chain has TRBV2 and TRBJ2-3, with D unclear. CDR3 length: 13 residues. The germline V and J ends were trimmed by 3 bases and 6 bases, with 10 bases remaining between them. Germline lookup yields CDR1 SNHLY and CDR2 FYNNEI. The CDR3 spells CASSDGGWDTQYF. DNA for the CDR3: TGTGCCAGCAGTGATGGCGGTTGGGATACGCAGTATTTT.

This rearrangement joins TRBV15 to TRBJ2-7, with D perhaps TRBD1 (6 bases). CDR1 LNHNV and CDR2 YYDKDF come from the germline V gene (reference sequence). The CDR3 consists of 12 residues. The V end was cut by 3 bases, the J end by 13 bases, with 16 bases between. As DNA, the CDR3 is TGTGCCACCAGCAGTGGAATGGACAGTGTCTACTTC. Translated: CATSSGMDSVYF. Combining the CDR3 with reference TRBV15 and TRBJ2-7 gives the whole variable domain DAMVIQNPRYQVTQFGKPVTLSCSQTLNHNVMYWYQQKSSQAPKLLFHYYDKDFNNEADTPDNFQSRRPNTSFCFLDIRSPGLGDTAMYLCATSSGMDSVYFGPGTRLTVT.

In its sample, this clone was seen once. This chain links TRBV2 with TRBJ2-2, with TRBD1 identical over 7 bases. This CDR3 is 20 amino acids long. Germline CDR1 and CDR2: SNHLY and FYNNEI. The ends lost 6 bases at V and 1 base at J; junction bases unmatched: 20. CDR3 residues: CASSIPGTAPGNLNTGELFF. Here the CDR3 DNA reads TGTGCCAGCAGCATACCCGGGACAGCCCCAGGGAACCTGAACACCGGGGAGCTGTTTTTT.

This clone was seen a few times. The chain combines TRBV6-6 with TRBJ2-7, with D uncertain. V lost 0 bases to trimming and J lost 7 bases, with 4 bases between them. The CDR3 runs 11 residues. CDR1 and CDR2 from the germline V gene are MNHNY and SVGAGI (reference sequence). The CDR3: CASSYSGEQYF. CDR3 bases: TGTGCCAGCAGTTACTCGGGTGAGCAGTACTTC.

This chain connects TRBV28 to TRBJ2-1; 9 positions agree with TRBD1. Germline assignment: CDR1 MDHEN and CDR2 SYDVKM. The CDR3 contains 15 residues. V shed 8 bases and J 7 bases; nucleotides not matched to a gene: 12. DNA for the CDR3: TGTGCCAGCGAATCAGGGACAGGGAGAGGAAATGAGCAGTTCTTC. Protein sequence: CASESGTGRGNEQFF.

The chain has TRBV7-9 and TRBJ2-1; D is undetermined. The CDR3 spans 13 residues. CDR1 is SEHNR, CDR2 FQNEAQ, per germline (reference sequence). V was clipped by 4 bases and J by 3 bases, with 7 bases between them. The CDR3 nucleotides read TGTGCCAGCAGCTGGACCAACTACAATGAGCAGTTCTTC. This translates into CASSWTNYNEQFF.

The chain combines TRBV4-2 with TRBJ2-7; 9 bases align to TRBD1. CDR3 size: 15 residues. Germline trimming cut 1 base from V and 1 base from J; bases unmatched to any gene: 2. CDR1 and CDR2 (germline): LGHNA, YNFKEQ. DNA for the CDR3: TGTGCCAGCAGCCAAGGGACAGGGGATTCCTACGAGCAGTACTTC. The encoded protein is CASSQGTGDSYEQYF.

This clone was found a few times. This chain uses TRBV28 with TRBJ2-2, with 8 positions matching TRBD2. CDR1 and CDR2 (germline): MDHEN, SYDVKM. This CDR3 region has 15 residues. After removal of 3 bases from V and 3 bases from J, the junction contained 3 bases not matched to a gene. The CDR3 loop is CASSLEREYTGELFF. The CDR3 bases are TGTGCCAGCAGTTTGGAGCGGGAGTACACCGGGGAGCTGTTTTTT.

The gene calls are TRBV7-8 and TRBJ2-5; D is perhaps TRBD2 (6 bases). Germline CDR1 is SGHVS and CDR2 is FQNEAQ. The CDR3 consists of 11 residues. V lost 8 bases to trimming and J lost 5 bases, with 9 bases between them. CDR3: CASRRGETQYF. CDR3 nucleotide sequence: TGTGCCAGCCGTCGGGGGGAGACCCAGTACTTC.

The chain links TRBV6-1 to TRBJ2-7, with TRBD1 matching over 7 bases. Germline V CDR1 and CDR2: MNHNS, SASEGT. The CDR3 covers 14 residues. After removal of 5 bases from V and 2 bases from J, the junction contained 6 bases not matched to a gene. The CDR3 DNA sequence: TGTGCCAGCAGTCCCCGGGACAGCACCTACGAGCAGTACTTC. Translating gives CASSPRDSTYEQYF.

V is TRBV5-5 and J is TRBJ1-1; D might be TRBD1 (6 bases). The V and J ends lost 3 bases and 4 bases respectively, with 10 bases between them. This CDR3 contains 13 residues. Germline CDR1 reads SGHKS; CDR2 reads YYEKEE (reference sequence). The CDR3 DNA reads TGTGCCAGCAGCTCCGGGGGGCTCACTGAAGCTTTCTTT. Translating it yields CASSSGGLTEAFF.

CDR3 coding DNA: TGCGCCAGCAGCCAAGTAGGGATCCTATGGACAGATACGCAGTATTTT. Translating gives CASSQVGILWTDTQYF. The chain employs TRBV4-1 and TRBJ2-3, with no clear D. Per germline, CDR1 MGHRA and CDR2 YSYEKL. This CDR3 has 16 residues. V lost 1 base and J lost 3, with 14 bases in between.

The chain is built from TRBV5-2 and TRBJ2-7; TRBD2, the D gene given by the table, was not confirmed from the DNA. TRBV5-2 is shown as a pseudogene. The CDR3 contains 15 residues. The CDR3 reads CASSGLAGTVDEQYF. CDR3 in DNA: TGTGCCAGCAGCGGCCTAGCGGGAACTGTCGACGAGCAGTACTTC.

J is TRBJ1-5 and V is TRBV30; no clear D gene. Germline CDR1 is GTSNPN and CDR2 is SVGIG (reference sequence). The ends were cut back, 2 bases at V and 9 bases at J, with 17 bases in the middle. This CDR3 is 14 amino acids long. The chain's CDR3 is CAWSRMSGEGPQHF. In nucleotides, the CDR3 is TGTGCCTGGAGTCGGATGAGCGGCGAGGGGCCCCAGCATTTT.

The chain uses TRBV4-1 and TRBJ2-1, with 9 bases identical to TRBD1. The germline CDR1 and CDR2 sequences are MGHRA and YSYEKL. This CDR3 spans 16 amino acids. Trimming removed 1 base from V and 8 bases from J; junction bases left unmatched: 9. The CDR3 reads CASSQVAGTGFHEQFF. The CDR3 DNA sequence: TGCGCCAGCAGCCAAGTAGCCGGGACAGGGTTTCATGAGCAGTTCTTC.